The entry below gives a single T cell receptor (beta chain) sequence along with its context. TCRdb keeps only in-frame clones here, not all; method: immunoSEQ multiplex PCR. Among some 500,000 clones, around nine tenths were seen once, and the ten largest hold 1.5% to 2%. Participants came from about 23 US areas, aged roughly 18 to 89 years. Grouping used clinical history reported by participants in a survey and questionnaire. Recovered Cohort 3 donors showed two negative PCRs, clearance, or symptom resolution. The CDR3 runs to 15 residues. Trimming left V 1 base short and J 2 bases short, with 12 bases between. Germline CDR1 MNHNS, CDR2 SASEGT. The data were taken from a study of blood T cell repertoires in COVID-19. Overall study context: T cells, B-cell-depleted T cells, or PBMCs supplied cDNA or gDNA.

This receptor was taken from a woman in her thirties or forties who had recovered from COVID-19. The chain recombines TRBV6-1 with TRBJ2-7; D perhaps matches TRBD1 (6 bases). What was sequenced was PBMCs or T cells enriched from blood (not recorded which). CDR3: CASSEGSGTPYEQYF. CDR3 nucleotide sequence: TGTGCCAGCAGTGAAGGCTCCGGGACACCCTACGAGCAGTACTTC.